What follows are 14 T cell receptor beta chains derived from one specimen sequenced in a study of blood T cell repertoires in COVID-19. Sequencing used immunoSEQ multiplex PCR; TCRdb keeps in-frame clones, though not all of them. The sample records just over 15,000 clones, about 85% being singletons. Sample: peripheral blood. The receptors stem from a human donor in a cohort sampled during active COVID-19.

The rearrangement joins TRBV11-1 to TRBJ2-7; D gene unclear. Deletions cut 2 bases from V and 3 bases from J, with 5 bases between. The CDR3 extends over 12 amino acids. Germline V CDR1 and CDR2: SGHAT, FQDESV (reference sequence). The CDR3 is CASSLTGYEQYF. As DNA, the CDR3 is TGTGCCAGCAGCTTAACCGGCTACGAGCAGTACTTC.

V usage is TRBV11-3 and J usage is TRBJ1-1; D possibly corresponds to TRBD1 (6 bases). The CDR3 consists of 14 residues. V was clipped by 5 bases and J by 2 bases, with 12 bases between them. Germline V gene data show CDR1 as SGHNT and CDR2 as YENEEA. DNA for the CDR3: TGTGCCAGCAGCGACGGGACAACCAACACTGAAGCTTTCTTT. Residues: CASSDGTTNTEAFF.

As DNA, the CDR3 is TGTGCCAGCAGCCCAGGGACTAGCGGGGCGAACACCGGGGAGCTGTTTTTT. As protein: CASSPGTSGANTGELFF. This rearrangement joins TRBV11-2 to TRBJ2-2; 13 bases are shared with TRBD2. The J segment lost 0 bases and the V segment lost 5 bases, leaving 3 bases of the junction unmatched. The CDR3 runs to 17 residues. The V gene's germline CDR1 is SGHAT and CDR2 FQNNGV.

The chain combines TRBV5-1 with TRBJ2-5, with a weak D call TRBD2 (5 bases). This CDR3 region has 13 residues. The germline V and J ends were trimmed by 6 bases and 1 base, with 10 bases remaining between them. The germline CDR1 and CDR2 sequences are SGHRS and YFSETQ. In DNA, the CDR3 is TGCGCCAGCAACCTAGCTGGCCAAGAGACCCAGTACTTC. Amino acids: CASNLAGQETQYF.

On this clone: Other nucleotide sequences in the sample specify the same CDR3. This rearrangement joins TRBV6-5 to TRBJ1-2; tentatively, D is TRBD1 (6 bases). V gave up 6 bases and J gave up 8 bases, with 13 bases separating them. The CDR3 loop spans 12 amino acids. Germline CDR1 MNHEY, CDR2 SVGAGI. Here the CDR3 reads CASRPGEGGYTF. CDR3 bases: TGTGCCAGCAGGCCAGGGGAGGGCGGCTACACCTTC.

V is TRBV6-2 or TRBV6-3 and J is TRBJ1-2; D gene unclear. CDR1 is MNHEY, CDR2 SVGEGT, per germline. Trimming took 5 bases from V and 4 from J, leaving 8 bases between them. CDR3 size: 12 residues. CDR3 DNA sequence: TGTGCCAGCAGTCAAGAGGGCTATGGCTACACCTTC. The encoded protein is CASSQEGYGYTF.

The V and J genes are TRBV30 and TRBJ2-7, with 9 bases fitting TRBD1. The CDR3 is 14 residues long. The V segment lost 1 base and the J segment 6 bases; nucleotides outside the gene matches: 7. Germline CDR1 and CDR2: GTSNPN and SVGIG (reference sequence). The CDR3 sequence: CAWSAGTGWGEQYF. The CDR3 DNA sequence: TGTGCCTGGAGTGCGGGGACAGGGTGGGGCGAGCAGTACTTC. The full variable domain, in which reference TRBV30 and TRBJ2-7 provide the parts outside the CDR3, is SQTIHQWPATLVQPVGSPLSLECTVEGTSNPNLYWYRQAAGRGLQLLFYSVGIGQISSEVPQNLSASRPQDRQFILSSKKLLLSDSGFYLCAWSAGTGWGEQYFGPGTRLTVT.

This chain connects TRBV28 to TRBJ1-2; the match to TRBD1 covers 8 bases. This CDR3 has 14 amino acids. V lost 6 bases to trimming and J lost 0 bases; unmatched junction nucleotides: 3. Germline V gene lookup returns CDR1 MDHEN and CDR2 SYDVKM. CDR3 loop: CASRSGQANYGYTF. The CDR3 coding sequence is TGTGCCAGCAGGTCGGGACAGGCTAACTATGGCTACACCTTC.

The DNA for the CDR3 is TGTGCCAGCAGCGACGGACTGGCAAACATTCAGTACTTC. Residues: CASSDGLANIQYF. The chain employs TRBV7-3 and TRBJ2-4; TRBD2 might be the D (5 bases). Per germline, CDR1 SGHTA and CDR2 FQGTGA. Trimming took 5 bases from V and 6 from J, leaving 11 bases between them. The CDR3 extends over 13 amino acids.

The rearrangement links TRBV7-8 to TRBJ2-2, with D uncertain. Trimming shortened V by 2 bases and J by 4 bases, and 8 bases separated the two germline ends. Germline V gives CDR1 SGHVS, CDR2 FQNEAQ. CDR3 size: 14 residues. The CDR3 here is CASSLLESTGELFF. As DNA, the CDR3 is TGTGCCAGCAGCTTATTGGAGTCCACCGGGGAGCTGTTTTTT.

This chain links TRBV5-8 with TRBJ1-5, with 8 positions matching TRBD1. CDR3 length: 15 residues. Germline V lookup: CDR1 SGHTS, CDR2 YDEGEE. Losses at the gene ends were 6 bases for V and 3 bases for J; bases not matched to a gene: 8. The CDR3 loop is CASTPGQDHNQPQHF. The CDR3 DNA follows: TGTGCCAGCACCCCGGGACAGGACCACAATCAGCCCCAGCATTTT.

The chain recombines TRBV18 with TRBJ1-3; D remains ambiguous. Trimming pared 5 bases from V and 0 bases from J, leaving 11 bases between. The CDR3 covers 15 residues. Germline V gene lookup returns CDR1 KGHSH and CDR2 LQKENI. The CDR3, as DNA: TGTGCCAGCTCAACTACACCAATCTCTGGAAACACCATATATTTT. This gives the protein CASSTTPISGNTIYF.

The chain couples TRBV9 to TRBJ2-7, with D possibly matching TRBD1 (5 bases). The CDR3 runs 14 residues. Germline V gene lookup returns CDR1 SGDLS and CDR2 YYNGEE. V lost 5 bases, J lost 6 bases, and 18 bases lay in between. This chain's CDR3 is CASSMESVGAEQYF. The CDR3 DNA follows: TGTGCCAGCAGTATGGAGTCGGTAGGGGCCGAGCAGTACTTC.

The chain links TRBV5-1 to TRBJ1-2; TRBD1 matches at 7 bases. Per the germline V gene, CDR1 is SGHRS and CDR2 is YFSETQ. This CDR3 has 14 residues. Losses at the gene ends were 0 bases for V and 1 base for J; bases not matched to a gene: 0. The CDR3 DNA reads as TGCGCCAGCAGCTTGGGGGACAGTAACTATGGCTACACCTTC. Its protein is CASSLGDSNYGYTF.